Sequencing of this TCR beta chain was carried out in a study of blood T cell repertoires in COVID-19. About the research overall: Samples representing acute and convalescent COVID-19 were sourced from the United States, Italy and Spain. Sample material is recorded as cDNA or gDNA derived from T cells, B-cell-depleted T cells, or PBMCs.

As originally analysed: Scientists estimated how many nucleated cells there were by amplifying reference gene primers. Sequenced by immunoSEQ multiplex PCR; TCRdb stores in-frame clones only, minus some. D and trimming come from the DNA, and the V and J calls and clone size come from that table. Here the sample spans about 63,000 clones, about 81% being singletons. The germline V gene encodes CDR1 LGHDT and CDR2 YNNKEL (reference sequence). This CDR3 comprises 23 residues. J lost 9 bases, V lost 1 base, and 27 bases had no gene match. Patients in Seattle were enrolled during active infection, then followed longitudinally.

The sample taken for sequencing was peripheral blood. The chain uses TRBV3-1 (or the pseudogene TRBV3-2) and TRBJ2-1; TRBD2 matches at 13 bases. The TCR was taken from a man between 60 and 70 years old with COVID-19, enrolled during active disease. This CDR3 is CASSQGPDTRNLRLAGGQGEQFF. CDR3 DNA: TGTGCCAGCAGCCAAGGCCCCGACACCAGAAATCTTCGACTAGCGGGGGGCCAAGGTGAGCAGTTCTTC.